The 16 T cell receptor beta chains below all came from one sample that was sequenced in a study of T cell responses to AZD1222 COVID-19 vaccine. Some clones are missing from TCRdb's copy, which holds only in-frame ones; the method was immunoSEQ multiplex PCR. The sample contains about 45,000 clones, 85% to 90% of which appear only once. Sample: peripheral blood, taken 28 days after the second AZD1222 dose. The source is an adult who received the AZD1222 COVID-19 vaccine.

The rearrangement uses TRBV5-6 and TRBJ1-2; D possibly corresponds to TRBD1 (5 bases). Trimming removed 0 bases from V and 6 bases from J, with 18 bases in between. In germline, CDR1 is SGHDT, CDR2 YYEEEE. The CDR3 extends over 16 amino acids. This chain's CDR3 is CASSLGPGRRVHGYTF. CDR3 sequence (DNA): TGTGCCAGCAGCTTGGGTCCGGGACGCCGAGTACATGGCTACACCTTC.

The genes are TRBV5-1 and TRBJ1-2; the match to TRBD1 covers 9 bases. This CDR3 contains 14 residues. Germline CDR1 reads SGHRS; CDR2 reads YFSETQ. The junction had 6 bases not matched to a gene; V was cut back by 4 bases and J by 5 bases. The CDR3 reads CASSVEGQGYGYTF. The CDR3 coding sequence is TGCGCCAGCAGCGTGGAGGGACAGGGTTATGGCTACACCTTC. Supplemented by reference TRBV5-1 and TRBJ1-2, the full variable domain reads KAGVTQTPRYLIKTRGQQVTLSCSPISGHRSVSWYQQTPGQGLQFLFEYFSETQRNKGNFPGRFSGRQFSNSRSEMNVSTLELGDSALYLCASSVEGQGYGYTFGSGTRLTVV.

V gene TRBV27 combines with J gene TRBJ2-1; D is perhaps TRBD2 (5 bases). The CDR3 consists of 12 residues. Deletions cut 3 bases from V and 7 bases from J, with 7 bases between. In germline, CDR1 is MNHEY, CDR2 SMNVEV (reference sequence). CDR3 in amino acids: CASSFSANEQFF. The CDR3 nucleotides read TGTGCCAGCAGTTTTAGCGCGAATGAGCAGTTCTTC.

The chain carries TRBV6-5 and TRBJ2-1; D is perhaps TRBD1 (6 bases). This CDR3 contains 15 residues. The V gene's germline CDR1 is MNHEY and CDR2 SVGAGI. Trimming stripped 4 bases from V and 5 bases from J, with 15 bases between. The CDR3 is CASSSPGHYNNEQFF. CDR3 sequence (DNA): TGTGCCAGCAGTTCTCCGGGACACTACAACAATGAGCAGTTCTTC.

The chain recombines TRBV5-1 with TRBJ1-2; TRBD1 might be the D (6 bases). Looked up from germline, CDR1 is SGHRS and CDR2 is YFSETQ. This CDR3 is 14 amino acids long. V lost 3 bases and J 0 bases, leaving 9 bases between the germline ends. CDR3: CASSSGGANYGYTF. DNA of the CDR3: TGCGCCAGCAGCTCGGGGGGCGCTAACTATGGCTACACCTTC.

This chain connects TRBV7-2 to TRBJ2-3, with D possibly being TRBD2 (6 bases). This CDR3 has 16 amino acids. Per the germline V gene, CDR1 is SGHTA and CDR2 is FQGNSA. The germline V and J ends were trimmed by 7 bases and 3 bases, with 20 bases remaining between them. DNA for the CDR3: TGTGCCAGCACCCGCCGGAGGGAGTGGGGGACAGATACGCAGTATTTT. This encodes CASTRRREWGTDTQYF.

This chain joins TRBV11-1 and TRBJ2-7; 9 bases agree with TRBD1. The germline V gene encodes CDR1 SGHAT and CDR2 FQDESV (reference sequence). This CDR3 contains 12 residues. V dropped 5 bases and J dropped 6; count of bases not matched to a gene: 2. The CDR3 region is CASSADRGEQYF. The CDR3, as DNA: TGTGCCAGCAGCGCGGACAGGGGCGAGCAGTACTTC.

Written as DNA, the CDR3 is TGCGCCAGCAGCTCTGGGGGCAACTCCTACGAGCAGTACTTC. Translating gives CASSSGGNSYEQYF. The chain couples TRBV5-1 to TRBJ2-7, with D possibly being TRBD1 (6 bases). Germline CDR1 and CDR2: SGHRS and YFSETQ. V gave up 3 bases and J gave up 0 bases, with 10 bases separating them. The CDR3 runs 14 residues.

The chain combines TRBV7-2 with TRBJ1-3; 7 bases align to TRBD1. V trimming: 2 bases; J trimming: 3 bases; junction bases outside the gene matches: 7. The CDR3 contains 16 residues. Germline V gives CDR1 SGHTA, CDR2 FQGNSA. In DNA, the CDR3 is TGTGCCAGCAGCTTACGTTTAGGGGGCGGTGGAAACACCATATATTTT. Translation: CASSLRLGGGGNTIYF. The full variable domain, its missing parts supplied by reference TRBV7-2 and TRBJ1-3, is GAGVSQSPSNKVTEKGKDVELRCDPISGHTALYWYRQSLGQGLEFLIYFQGNSAPDKSGLPSDRFSAERTGGSVSTLTIQRTQQEDSAVYLCASSLRLGGGGNTIYFGEGSWLTVV.

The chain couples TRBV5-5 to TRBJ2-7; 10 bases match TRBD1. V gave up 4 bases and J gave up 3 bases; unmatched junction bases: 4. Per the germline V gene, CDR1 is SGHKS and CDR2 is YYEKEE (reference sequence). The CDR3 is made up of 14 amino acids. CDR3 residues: CASSPWTGGYEQYF. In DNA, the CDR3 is TGTGCCAGCAGCCCCTGGACAGGGGGCTACGAGCAGTACTTC.

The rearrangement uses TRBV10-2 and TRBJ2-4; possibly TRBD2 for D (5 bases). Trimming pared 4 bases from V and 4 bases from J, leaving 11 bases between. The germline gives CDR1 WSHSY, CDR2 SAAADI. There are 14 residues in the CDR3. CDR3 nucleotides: TGCGCCAGCAGTGTGGTAGCGCGGAAAAACATTCAGTACTTC. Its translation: CASSVVARKNIQYF.

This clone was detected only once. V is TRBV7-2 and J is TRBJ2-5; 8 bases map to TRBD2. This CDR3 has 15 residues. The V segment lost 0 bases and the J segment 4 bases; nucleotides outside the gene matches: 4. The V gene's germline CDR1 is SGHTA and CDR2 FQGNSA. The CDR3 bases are TGTGCCAGCAGCTTAGCCAGCGGGAGCCGAGAGACCCAGTACTTC. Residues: CASSLASGSRETQYF.

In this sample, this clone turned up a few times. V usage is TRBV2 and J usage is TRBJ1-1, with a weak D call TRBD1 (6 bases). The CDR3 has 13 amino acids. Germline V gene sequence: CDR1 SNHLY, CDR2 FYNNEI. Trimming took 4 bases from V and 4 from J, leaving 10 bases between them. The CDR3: CASSAGVATEAFF. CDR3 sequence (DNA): TGTGCCAGCAGTGCAGGGGTGGCCACTGAAGCTTTCTTT.

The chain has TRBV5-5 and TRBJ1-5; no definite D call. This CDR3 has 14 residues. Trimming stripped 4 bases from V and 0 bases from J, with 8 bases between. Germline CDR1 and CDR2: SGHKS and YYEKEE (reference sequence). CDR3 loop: CASSMTYSNQPQHF. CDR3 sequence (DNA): TGTGCCAGCAGCATGACGTATAGCAATCAGCCCCAGCATTTT.

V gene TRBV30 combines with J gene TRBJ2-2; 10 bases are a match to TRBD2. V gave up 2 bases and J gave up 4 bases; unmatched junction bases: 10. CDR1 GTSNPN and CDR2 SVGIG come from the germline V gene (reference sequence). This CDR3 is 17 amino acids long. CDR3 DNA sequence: TGTGCCTGGAGTTTCAAACTAGCGGGATTTACCACCGGGGAGCTGTTTTTT. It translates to CAWSFKLAGFTTGELFF.

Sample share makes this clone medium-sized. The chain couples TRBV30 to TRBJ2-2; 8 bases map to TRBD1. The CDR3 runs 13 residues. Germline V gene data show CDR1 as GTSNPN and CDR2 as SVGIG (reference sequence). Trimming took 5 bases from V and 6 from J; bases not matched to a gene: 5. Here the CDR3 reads CAWGTGLAGELFF. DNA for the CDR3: TGTGCCTGGGGGACAGGTTTGGCCGGGGAGCTGTTTTTT.